Each of the 28 T cell receptor beta chains below was sequenced from the same sample in a study of post-analysis software for immune sequencing data. Study conclusions and caveats: Included in a set of about five TRBV segments more frequent in patients than controls were TRBV5-6, TRBV5-1 and TRBV20-1.

cDNA libraries of TCR beta carried unique molecular identifiers. TCRdb re-called the PCR reads with MiXCR, one entry per CDR3 protein. The sample yields approximately 660,000 distinct CDR3 sequences, over 45% seen once. For these TCRs, the target antigens are not known. Sequenced sample: blood. The receptors were gathered from a girl aged 2-9 years with multiple sclerosis.

This chain connects TRBV7-9 to TRBJ1-4, with unresolved D. Germline values: CDR1 SEHNR, CDR2 FQNEAQ (reference sequence). Trimming removed 7 bases from V and 3 bases from J, with 12 bases in between. The CDR3 runs 14 residues. DNA for the CDR3: TGTGCCAGCAACCGAGGACGGCCTAATGAAAAACTGTTTTTT. This translates into CASNRGRPNEKLFF.

The CDR3 sequence: CASREGSYEQYF. The CDR3 DNA reads as TGTGCCAGCCGCGAGGGGTCCTACGAGCAGTACTTC. The chain joins TRBV6-6 to TRBJ2-7, with D possibly being TRBD1 or TRBD2 (5 bases each). The CDR3 loop spans 12 amino acids. Looked up from germline, CDR1 is MNHNY and CDR2 is SVGAGI (reference sequence). The V end was cut by 8 bases, the J end by 1 base, with 9 bases between.

V is TRBV6-5 and J is TRBJ2-1, with TRBD1 matching over 7 bases. The germline V gene has CDR1 MNHEY and CDR2 SVGAGI. The V segment lost 4 bases and the J segment 5 bases; nucleotides outside the gene matches: 14. The CDR3 spans 17 residues. The CDR3 bases are TGTGCCAGCAGTTCCAGCAACCGGGACAGCAAGAACAATGAGCAGTTCTTC. It translates to CASSSSNRDSKNNEQFF.

This chain uses TRBV28 with TRBJ1-1; no reliable D call. The CDR3 covers 13 residues. V lost 0 bases and J 7 bases, leaving 9 bases between the germline ends. From germline, CDR1 is MDHEN and CDR2 SYDVKM. The CDR3 here is CASSLWTEIEAFF. CDR3 DNA: TGTGCCAGCAGTTTATGGACCGAGATTGAAGCTTTCTTT. Based on the CDR3 plus reference TRBV28 and TRBJ1-1, the full variable domain is DVKVTQSSRYLVKRTGEKVFLECVQDMDHENMFWYRQDPGLGLRLIYFSYDVKMKEKGDIPEGYSVSREKKERFSLILESASTNQTSMYLCASSLWTEIEAFFGQGTRLTVV.

This chain links TRBV5-1 with TRBJ2-4, with D perhaps matching TRBD1 (6 bases). The J call is in doubt because the DNA end fits TRBJ2-5 better. The CDR3 contains 14 residues. The germline V gene has CDR1 SGHRS and CDR2 YFSETQ. The CDR3 nucleotides are TGCGCCAGCAGAATCGACAGGAACGAAGAGACCCAGTACTTC. The encoded protein is CASRIDRNEETQYF.

The chain joins TRBV3-1 to TRBJ2-1, with a possible D match to TRBD2 (5 bases). The CDR3 covers 13 residues. Trimming pared 1 base from V and 14 bases from J, leaving 15 bases between. Germline V lookup: CDR1 LGHDT, CDR2 YNNKEL (reference sequence). The CDR3 region is CASSQAPLGKEFF. CDR3 DNA: TGTGCCAGCAGCCAAGCCCCCCTCGGGAAAGAGTTCTTC.

This clonotype was seen more than once but under ten times. V and J are TRBV5-1 and TRBJ2-5, with 8 bases identical to TRBD1. Germline V gives CDR1 SGHRS, CDR2 YFSETQ. V shed 3 bases and J 4 bases; nucleotides not matched to a gene: 14. CDR3 size: 17 residues. The CDR3 loop reads CASSSKTTTGGRETQYF. The CDR3, as DNA: TGCGCCAGCAGCTCCAAAACAACCACAGGGGGACGAGAGACCCAGTACTTC.

This clonotype was observed a few times. In nucleotides, the CDR3 is TGTGCCAGCAGTCCCATCTGGGGCGCTAACAGGGAAGCTTTCTTT. It is translated as CASSPIWGANREAFF. The chain recombines TRBV6-5 with TRBJ1-1; a weak D match, TRBD1 (5 bases). V lost 5 bases, J lost 8 bases, and 21 bases lay in between. The CDR3 is 15 amino acids. Germline lookup yields CDR1 MNHEY and CDR2 SVGAGI.

The chain carries TRBV20-1 and TRBJ2-3; 10 bases fit TRBD2. Looked up from germline, CDR1 is DFQATT and CDR2 is SNEGSKA (reference sequence). CDR3 length: 18 residues. V was pared by 0 bases and J by 1 base, with 10 bases of the junction left unmatched. The CDR3 here is CSARDPFGAGGGTDTQYF. Here the CDR3 DNA reads TGCAGTGCTAGAGACCCCTTCGGAGCGGGAGGGGGCACAGATACGCAGTATTTT.

The sample holds a few counts of this clonotype. One base away lies a much larger clone, so this may be a sequencing read error. The chain is built from TRBV25-1 and TRBJ2-5; D is ambiguous. Germline V CDR1 and CDR2: MGHDK, SYGVNS. V lost 3 bases and J lost 5, with 4 bases in between. CDR3 length: 11 residues. The CDR3 is CASSDSETQYF. Written as DNA, the CDR3 is TGTGCCAGCAGTGATTCGGAGACCCAGTACTTC.

The J gene is TRBJ2-1, the V gene TRBV4-3; possibly TRBD2 for D (5 bases). The ends were cut back, 1 base at V and 0 bases at J, with 10 bases in the middle. The CDR3 has 16 amino acids. Germline V gene sequence: CDR1 LGHNA, CDR2 YSLEER. The CDR3 nucleotides read TGCGCCAGCAGCCAAGCGGGATGGAGCTCCTACAATGAGCAGTTCTTC. Its translation is CASSQAGWSSYNEQFF.

The chain couples TRBV29-1 to TRBJ2-2; D uncertain. V dropped 3 bases and J dropped 2 bases, with 10 bases sitting between them. The CDR3 has 14 residues. The germline V gene encodes CDR1 SQVTM and CDR2 ANQGSEA. CDR3 DNA: TGCAGCGTTGACGCCGGGTTAAACACCGGGGAGCTGTTTTTT. Protein sequence: CSVDAGLNTGELFF.

This clonotype was detected a few times. The V gene is TRBV7-9, the J gene TRBJ2-5; D might be TRBD1 or TRBD2, each matching 6 bases. This CDR3 contains 13 residues. The V end was cut by 8 bases, the J end by 11 bases, with 21 bases between. CDR1 SEHNR and CDR2 FQNEAQ come from the germline V gene (reference sequence). The CDR3 reads CASAIGGGNEQYF. The DNA of the CDR3 is TGTGCCAGCGCTATCGGGGGCGGGAATGAGCAGTACTTC.

This chain connects TRBV7-2 to TRBJ2-3; TRBD2 aligns across 11 bases. The CDR3 loop spans 16 amino acids. After removal of 7 bases from V and 1 base from J, the junction contained 7 bases not matched to a gene. Germline CDR1 reads SGHTA; CDR2 reads FQGNSA. CDR3 sequence: CASTPKGLAGTDTQYF. The CDR3 coding sequence is TGTGCCAGCACCCCAAAGGGACTAGCGGGCACAGATACGCAGTATTTT.

This chain joins TRBV20-1 and TRBJ1-5, with unresolved D. Per germline, CDR1 DFQATT and CDR2 SNEGSKA (reference sequence). The CDR3 length is 15 residues. V gave up 0 bases and J gave up 5 bases, with 14 bases separating them. The CDR3, as DNA: TGCAGTGCTAGAGATCGAGGCTCGGGTTATCAGCCCCAGCATTTT. This gives the protein CSARDRGSGYQPQHF.

The rearrangement uses TRBV15 and TRBJ2-5; TRBD2 agrees at 8 bases. Gene TRBJ2-7 matches the end of the DNA better, so the J call may be wrong. Germline V lookup: CDR1 LNHNV, CDR2 YYDKDF (reference sequence). The CDR3 runs 14 residues. CDR3 coding DNA: TGTGCCACCAGCAGGTCCCGGGGGGGGTACGAGCAGTACTTC. Protein product: CATSRSRGGYEQYF.

The rearrangement uses TRBV29-1 and TRBJ2-7, with D possibly being TRBD1 or TRBD2 (6 bases each). Germline V gene lookup returns CDR1 SQVTM and CDR2 ANQGSEA. This CDR3 spans 15 amino acids. Trimming removed 1 base from V and 6 bases from J, with 19 bases in between. Here the CDR3 DNA reads TGCAGCGTTGAAGGAAGCCCGGGGGAAGGGGGCGAGCAGTACTTC. Amino acids: CSVEGSPGEGGEQYF.

In its sample, this clonotype was seen a few times. This rearrangement joins TRBV5-1 to TRBJ2-1; 10 nucleotides line up with TRBD2. V was pared by 1 base and J by 6 bases, with 10 bases of the junction left unmatched. CDR3 length: 17 amino acids. The V gene's germline CDR1 is SGHRS and CDR2 YFSETQ. CDR3 amino acids: CASSLNQLAGVVNEQFF. The DNA for the CDR3 is TGCGCCAGCAGCTTGAATCAGCTAGCGGGAGTGGTCAATGAGCAGTTCTTC.

This clonotype has only a few counts. V usage is TRBV2 and J usage is TRBJ1-2; TRBD1 matches at 10 bases. Trimming at V came to 6 bases and at J to 2 bases, leaving 3 bases not matched to a gene. The CDR3 is 14 amino acids. The germline V gene encodes CDR1 SNHLY and CDR2 FYNNEI. The CDR3 DNA sequence: TGTGCCAGCAGGCCGGGACAGGGGAACTATGGCTACACCTTC. Translation gives CASRPGQGNYGYTF.

A few counts support this clonotype. V is TRBV20-1 and J is TRBJ2-7, with 14 bases matching TRBD2. The CDR3 is made up of 17 amino acids. After removal of 5 bases from V and 5 bases from J, the junction contained 14 bases not matched to a gene. Germline V CDR1 and CDR2: DFQATT, SNEGSKA (reference sequence). CDR3 in amino acids: CSALAGTSGSKIHEQYF. DNA for the CDR3: TGCAGTGCTCTGGCCGGGACTAGCGGGAGTAAAATACACGAGCAGTACTTC.

The V and J genes are TRBV12-3 or TRBV12-4 and TRBJ2-1; 7 bases are shared with TRBD1. CDR3 size: 14 residues. Trimming took 5 bases from V and 6 from J; bases not matched to a gene: 7. The CDR3 protein is CASSLGQQFNEQFF. The CDR3 bases are TGTGCCAGCAGTCTGGGACAGCAGTTCAATGAGCAGTTCTTC.

V usage is TRBV18 and J usage is TRBJ1-5; D remains unclear. V lost 3 bases and J 5 bases, leaving 14 bases between the germline ends. The CDR3 length is 15 residues. CDR1 and CDR2 (germline): KGHSH, LQKENI. CDR3 amino acids: CASSPPGSIDQPQHF. Written as DNA, the CDR3 is TGTGCCAGCTCACCCCCGGGCTCCATAGATCAGCCCCAGCATTTT.

V and J are TRBV10-2 and TRBJ2-1; D is unresolved. Between the trimmed V and J ends, which lost 5 bases and 2 bases, there was a span of 13 bases. This CDR3 contains 15 residues. CDR1 WSHSY and CDR2 SAAADI come from the germline V gene. CDR3 sequence: CASSRADPTYNEQFF. In DNA, the CDR3 is TGCGCCAGCAGTAGGGCGGACCCCACCTACAATGAGCAGTTCTTC.

CDR3 DNA sequence: TGTGCCAGCAGCTTAGCGGGGGAAGGCCATGAGCAGTTCTTC. This gives the protein CASSLAGEGHEQFF. The V gene is TRBV3-1, the J gene TRBJ2-1; 9 bases map to TRBD2. CDR3 size: 14 residues. J lost 8 bases, V lost 5 bases, and 7 bases had no gene match. Germline CDR1 is LGHDT and CDR2 is YNNKEL (reference sequence).

The V call is TRBV20-1, the J call TRBJ2-1, with D hard to call. This CDR3 region has 13 residues. Germline CDR1 is DFQATT and CDR2 is SNEGSKA (reference sequence). Trimming shortened V by 5 bases and J by 3 bases, and 11 bases separated the two germline ends. CDR3 coding DNA: TGCAGTGCTTTACTGAACCTCTACAATGAGCAGTTCTTC. As protein: CSALLNLYNEQFF.

This clonotype was detected only a few times. The chain employs TRBV5-1 and TRBJ1-1, with D perhaps TRBD1 (6 bases). The germline V gene has CDR1 SGHRS and CDR2 YFSETQ. The CDR3 runs 13 residues. Trimming left V 4 bases short and J 6 bases short, with 13 bases between. CDR3 coding DNA: TGCGCCAGCAGCCCCTTCGGACAGTCTGAAGCTTTCTTT. Translation gives CASSPFGQSEAFF.

The chain carries TRBV7-2 and TRBJ1-5; D is undetermined. V lost 1 base and J lost 4, with 11 bases in between. There are 15 residues in the CDR3. Per germline, CDR1 SGHTA and CDR2 FQGNSA. For the CDR3, the DNA is TGTGCCAGCAGCTTAGTGGCAGCTCTTAATCAGCCCCAGCATTTT. Translated, it gives CASSLVAALNQPQHF.

The V call is TRBV20-1, the J call TRBJ2-5, with 7 nucleotides matching TRBD1. Trimming removed 5 bases from V and 5 bases from J; junction bases left unmatched: 11. This CDR3 has 14 residues. Germline CDR1 reads DFQATT; CDR2 reads SNEGSKA (reference sequence). This CDR3 is CSAGDSPLGETQYF. CDR3 nucleotides: TGCAGTGCTGGGGACAGTCCCCTTGGGGAGACCCAGTACTTC.